These T cell receptor beta chains were read from a single sample in a study of T cells in Graves' hyperthyroidism and ophthalmopathy. MiXCR, run by TCRdb on the multiplex PCR reads, gives a single entry per CDR3 protein. The sample has about half a million distinct CDR3 sequences, more than 20% seen once. Source material: blood. These receptor sequences come from a man between 18 and 35 years old with Graves' hyperthyroidism. CDR3s leave out the opening cysteine and the closing phenylalanine or tryptophan.

v_gene: TRBV30; j_gene: TRBJ1-1; CDR3aa: ACAPTGPGAEAF
v_gene: TRBV28; j_gene: TRBJ2-7; CDR3aa: ASSFGASKQY
v_gene: TRBV6-1; j_gene: TRBJ2-7; CDR3aa: ASSQTASYEQY
v_gene: TRBV6-5; j_gene: TRBJ2-7; CDR3aa: ASRFQGMESEQY
v_gene: TRBV9; j_gene: TRBJ2-2; CDR3aa: ASSVEGGLAGRTGELF
v_gene: TRBV6-1; j_gene: TRBJ1-6; CDR3aa: ASGTGAVSPLH
v_gene: TRBV27; j_gene: TRBJ1-5; CDR3aa: ASSFYRGQDQPQH
v_gene: TRBV27; j_gene: TRBJ2-7; CDR3aa: ASSLSAGRGQY
v_gene: TRBV7-2; j_gene: TRBJ2-1; CDR3aa: ASTWTSGVPRSLGQF
v_gene: TRBV10-3; j_gene: TRBJ2-5; CDR3aa: AIPGKRETRETQY
v_gene: TRBV6-5; j_gene: TRBJ1-5; CDR3aa: ASSYSAGTAQH
v_gene: TRBV11-2; j_gene: TRBJ2-5; CDR3aa: ASNQGGKETQY
v_gene: TRBV20-1; j_gene: TRBJ1-2; CDR3aa: SAMTGTDSYGYT
v_gene: TRBV11-2; j_gene: TRBJ1-2; CDR3aa: ASSLDQGWGYT
v_gene: TRBV3-1; j_gene: TRBJ1-2; CDR3aa: ASSQGRTYGYT
v_gene: TRBV2; j_gene: TRBJ2-7; CDR3aa: ASKEDYYEQY
v_gene: TRBV28; j_gene: TRBJ1-1; CDR3aa: ASSLRVTEAF
v_gene: TRBV6-2/TRBV6-3; j_gene: TRBJ2-7; CDR3aa: ASRYRRLSSYEQY
v_gene: TRBV6-1; j_gene: TRBJ1-1; CDR3aa: ASSLQRFTEAF
v_gene: TRBV12-3/TRBV12-4; j_gene: TRBJ1-2; CDR3aa: ASSYRGGYT
v_gene: TRBV11-2; j_gene: TRBJ1-1; CDR3aa: ASSHGRAEAF
v_gene: TRBV28; j_gene: TRBJ2-5; CDR3aa: ASSLTSLEQTQY
v_gene: TRBV2; j_gene: TRBJ2-5; CDR3aa: ASPPGTSETVYQETQY
v_gene: TRBV30; j_gene: TRBJ2-7; CDR3aa: AWSDETSVYEQY
v_gene: TRBV27; j_gene: TRBJ1-6; CDR3aa: ASSNQGAGSPLH
v_gene: TRBV27; j_gene: TRBJ2-7; CDR3aa: ASSLGIGLTYEQY
v_gene: TRBV15; j_gene: TRBJ2-2; CDR3aa: ATSSRTAETGELF
v_gene: TRBV28; j_gene: TRBJ1-2; CDR3aa: ASSLSGTGKDYGYT
v_gene: TRBV3-1; j_gene: TRBJ2-5; CDR3aa: ASSLAWVNETQY
v_gene: TRBV20-1; j_gene: TRBJ2-7; CDR3aa: SAGDGSYEQY
v_gene: TRBV2; j_gene: TRBJ2-7; CDR3aa: ASSSDGQGIIHEQY
v_gene: TRBV12-3/TRBV12-4; j_gene: TRBJ1-2; CDR3aa: ASSLRPRLDGYT
v_gene: TRBV5-6; j_gene: TRBJ2-7; CDR3aa: ASSLSLVVHPDSLEQY
v_gene: TRBV7-9; j_gene: TRBJ1-1; CDR3aa: ASSSGVYSEAF
v_gene: TRBV14; j_gene: TRBJ2-7; CDR3aa: ASSQDLGESYEQY
v_gene: TRBV28; j_gene: TRBJ1-5; CDR3aa: ASTVTPYTSPHQPQH
v_gene: TRBV12-3/TRBV12-4; j_gene: TRBJ2-7; CDR3aa: ASRPRTSAEQY
v_gene: TRBV27; j_gene: TRBJ2-7; CDR3aa: ASRSAGGHYEQY
v_gene: TRBV7-9; j_gene: TRBJ1-1; CDR3aa: ASSLAGPEAF
v_gene: TRBV6-1; j_gene: TRBJ1-1; CDR3aa: ASSEGQGETEAF
v_gene: TRBV4-1; j_gene: TRBJ1-2; CDR3aa: ASSQDGGIGYT
v_gene: TRBV25-1; j_gene: TRBJ1-2; CDR3aa: ASSDGGTGYSYGYT
v_gene: TRBV30; j_gene: TRBJ1-3; CDR3aa: AWGPGNTIY
v_gene: TRBV20-1; j_gene: TRBJ1-5; CDR3aa: SASGRGKDGNQPQH
v_gene: TRBV10-3; j_gene: TRBJ1-5; CDR3aa: AISEQTGDQPQH
v_gene: TRBV3-1; j_gene: TRBJ1-5; CDR3aa: ASSQKDGNRPQH
v_gene: TRBV20-1; j_gene: TRBJ2-7; CDR3aa: SAKPRTGLVYEQY
v_gene: TRBV6-5; j_gene: TRBJ1-2; CDR3aa: ASSYSWGVYT
v_gene: TRBV5-5; j_gene: TRBJ1-5; CDR3aa: ASSLLWGDQPQH
v_gene: TRBV28; j_gene: TRBJ1-5; CDR3aa: ASSPTLVGFGNQPQH
v_gene: TRBV20-1; j_gene: TRBJ2-7; CDR3aa: SANLAGASGEQY
v_gene: TRBV11-2; j_gene: TRBJ1-2; CDR3aa: ASSPGVDYGYT
v_gene: TRBV30; j_gene: TRBJ1-2; CDR3aa: AWSVGTVWGYT
v_gene: TRBV29-1; j_gene: TRBJ2-2; CDR3aa: SARGDGATGELF
v_gene: TRBV7-8; j_gene: TRBJ1-2; CDR3aa: ASSLGARLGGNYGYT
v_gene: TRBV28; j_gene: TRBJ1-6; CDR3aa: ASSPSGQAHSLH
v_gene: TRBV18; j_gene: TRBJ2-5; CDR3aa: ASSPAASGGQETQY